The 17 T cell receptor beta chains reported below all come from one sample, sequenced in a study of post-analysis software for immune sequencing data. Study-level points and caveats: Five or six TRBV segments were significantly more frequent in patients than in controls. TRBV5-6, TRBV5-1 and TRBV20-1 were among these segments.

No antigen has been identified for these receptors. Prepared TCR beta cDNA libraries contained unique molecular identifiers. TCRdb called the PCR reads again in MiXCR, with one record for every CDR3 protein. Here the sample spans almost 700,000 distinct CDR3 sequences, 59% being singletons. The sample was blood. These receptors were obtained from a girl aged 2 to 10 with multiple sclerosis.

The chain employs TRBV12-3 or TRBV12-4 and TRBJ2-3; D remains ambiguous. Trimming removed 0 bases at V and 6 bases at J, with 10 bases between. This CDR3 has 14 residues. The DNA of the CDR3 is TGTGCCAGCAGTTTAGCGCTGCCCGGGGATACGCAGTATTTT. It codes for CASSLALPGDTQYF.

The chain's CDR3 is CASSVAGLGYNEQFF. The CDR3 DNA reads TGTGCCAGCAGCGTTGCTGGACTAGGGTACAATGAGCAGTTCTTC. The chain has TRBV9 and TRBJ2-1; 7 nucleotides line up with TRBD2. The germline CDR1 and CDR2 sequences are SGDLS and YYNGEE. The CDR3 consists of 15 residues. V gave up 2 bases and J gave up 4 bases; unmatched junction bases: 6.

The CDR3 DNA reads TGTGCCAGCAGCTTAGAGGCAGTCCCTGAAGCTTTCTTT. Amino acids: CASSLEAVPEAFF. The chain has TRBV7-9 and TRBJ1-1; no reliable D call. V lost 1 base and J lost 6, with 9 bases in between. This CDR3 comprises 13 residues. Looked up from germline, CDR1 is SEHNR and CDR2 is FQNEAQ (reference sequence).

In this sample, this clonotype turned up a few times. The chain carries TRBV7-9 and TRBJ2-2; D might be TRBD1 (6 bases). Germline CDR1 and CDR2: SEHNR and FQNEAQ (reference sequence). CDR3 length: 12 residues. The V and J ends lost 5 bases and 5 bases respectively, with 6 bases between them. The CDR3 nucleotides are TGTGCCAGCAGCCAGGGGACCGGGGAGCTGTTTTTT. Translation: CASSQGTGELFF.

This CDR3 is CSGWDLITDTQYF. CDR3 DNA: TGCAGCGGGTGGGACTTGATCACAGATACGCAGTATTTT. The chain links TRBV29-1 to TRBJ2-3; possibly TRBD2 for D (6 bases). The length of the CDR3 is 13 residues. The V end lost 7 bases, the J end lost 2 bases, and 13 bases lay between the germline ends. CDR1 and CDR2 from the germline V gene are SQVTM and ANQGSEA.

The DNA for the CDR3 is TGTGCCAGCAGCCGAGGGGGGACGGTCTATGGCTACACCTTC. Protein product: CASSRGGTVYGYTF. This sequence joins TRBV7-2 and TRBJ1-2, with D tentatively TRBD1 (6 bases). There are 14 residues in the CDR3. In germline, CDR1 is SGHTA, CDR2 FQGNSA. V was trimmed by 5 bases and J by 4 bases, leaving 14 bases between them.

The sample holds a few counts of this clonotype. The chain recombines TRBV7-2 with TRBJ1-1; 7 bases fit TRBD1. Germline CDR1 and CDR2: SGHTA and FQGNSA. The V gene end was trimmed by 3 bases and the J gene end by 4 bases; junction bases not matched to a gene: 8. The CDR3 loop spans 15 amino acids. The CDR3 protein is CASSLGGGSSTEAFF. CDR3 DNA: TGTGCCAGCAGCTTGGGAGGGGGCTCATCCACTGAAGCTTTCTTT.

The V and J genes are TRBV30 and TRBJ2-7; D may be TRBD2 (5 bases). In germline, CDR1 is GTSNPN, CDR2 SVGIG (reference sequence). This CDR3 comprises 14 residues. Trimming took off 3 bases at V and 2 bases at J, with 14 bases between the two ends. The CDR3 nucleotides read TGTGCCTGGAGGTTTCGAGGGATTCCCTACGAGCAGTACTTC. This encodes CAWRFRGIPYEQYF.

The chain links TRBV7-2 to TRBJ1-2, with D hard to call. Germline loops: CDR1 SGHTA, CDR2 FQGNSA. The CDR3 runs to 14 residues. Trimming stripped 3 bases from V and 3 bases from J, with 11 bases between. The CDR3 DNA sequence: TGTGCCAGCAGCTTCGCGAGGACGGACTATGGCTACACCTTC. Its protein product is CASSFARTDYGYTF. Full variable domain (rest looked up from reference TRBV7-2 and TRBJ1-2): GAGVSQSPSNKVTEKGKDVELRCDPISGHTALYWYRQSLGQGLEFLIYFQGNSAPDKSGLPSDRFSAERTGGSVSTLTIQRTQQEDSAVYLCASSFARTDYGYTFGSGTRLTVV.

The sample holds a few counts of this clonotype. This chain uses TRBV29-1 with TRBJ1-2; D remains unclear. V gave up 1 base and J gave up 4 bases, with 19 bases separating them. Germline V gives CDR1 SQVTM, CDR2 ANQGSEA. The CDR3 contains 16 residues. Here the CDR3 reads CSVEGLQESGGYGYTF. Written as DNA, the CDR3 is TGCAGCGTTGAAGGGCTCCAGGAGAGCGGAGGCTATGGCTACACCTTC.

V and J are TRBV7-9 and TRBJ1-5; 9 nucleotides match TRBD1. Trimming removed 4 bases from V and 7 bases from J; junction bases left unmatched: 5. Germline CDR1 SEHNR, CDR2 FQNEAQ (reference sequence). The CDR3 runs to 14 residues. In nucleotides, the CDR3 is TGTGCCAGCAGCTCGGACAGGGGCAGACAGCCCCAGCATTTT. Protein sequence: CASSSDRGRQPQHF.

The CDR3 loop is CASSTGVLTEAFF. The CDR3 DNA sequence: TGTGCCAGCTCGACAGGGGTGTTGACTGAAGCTTTCTTT. The V call is TRBV18, the J call TRBJ1-1, with 8 nucleotides matching TRBD1. CDR3 size: 13 residues. V dropped 6 bases and J dropped 5; count of bases not matched to a gene: 5. Germline CDR1 and CDR2: KGHSH and LQKENI.

This clonotype was recorded only once. The V gene is TRBV5-1, the J gene TRBJ2-5; D may be TRBD1 (5 bases). Germline V gene sequence: CDR1 SGHRS, CDR2 YFSETQ. This CDR3 region has 14 residues. Deletions cut 3 bases from V and 2 bases from J, with 11 bases between. Here the CDR3 DNA reads TGCGCCAGCAGCTCGTACCAGGGACAAGAGACCCAGTACTTC. It codes for CASSSYQGQETQYF.

This clonotype was detected only a few times. The chain joins TRBV6-1 to TRBJ2-5; D gene uncertain. CDR3 length equals 13 residues. The germline V and J ends were trimmed by 4 bases and 4 bases, with 10 bases remaining between them. Germline V gene data show CDR1 as MNHNS and CDR2 as SASEGT. The CDR3 bases are TGTGCCAGCAGTGGGGGTTCGGGAGAGACCCAGTACTTC. Its translation: CASSGGSGETQYF.

V usage is TRBV7-2 and J usage is TRBJ2-3; 12 bases match TRBD2. V trimming: 1 base; J trimming: 5 bases; junction bases outside the gene matches: 7. This CDR3 is built from 17 residues. Germline loops: CDR1 SGHTA, CDR2 FQGNSA. As DNA, the CDR3 is TGTGCCAGCAGCTTAGTATCTAGCGGGGGGGCATTAGATACGCAGTATTTT. Translating it yields CASSLVSSGGALDTQYF.

V gene TRBV20-1 combines with J gene TRBJ2-5, with 10 bases lining up with TRBD2. In germline, CDR1 is DFQATT, CDR2 SNEGSKA (reference sequence). CDR3 size: 15 residues. V lost 3 bases to trimming and J lost 2 bases; unmatched junction nucleotides: 6. CDR3 sequence reads: CSASTAGGLQETQYF. CDR3 sequence (DNA): TGCAGTGCTAGCACAGCGGGGGGGCTACAAGAGACCCAGTACTTC.

The chain joins TRBV6-2 or TRBV6-3 to TRBJ2-5; either TRBD1 or TRBD2 may supply D (5 bases each). This CDR3 is built from 12 residues. Trimming pared 8 bases from V and 5 bases from J, leaving 12 bases between. The germline V gene encodes CDR1 MNHEY and CDR2 SVGEGT. CDR3 nucleotide sequence: TGTGCCAGCCGTTTCCGGGGCGAGACCCAGTACTTC. This encodes CASRFRGETQYF.